This entry features one T cell receptor beta chain sequence. No antigen is known for it. Amplification of TCR beta CDR3 regions used RNA as the template. RT-PCR in the first round (using the HTBI primer set) targeted the TCR CDR3. TCRdb processed the multiplex PCR reads anew with MiXCR; each CDR3 protein has one entry. Of about 360,000 distinct CDR3 sequences listed, roughly 13% are singletons. The source of the sample is a study of T cells in Graves' hyperthyroidism and ophthalmopathy. Overall study results and limits: A model using 13 V-J features told ophthalmopathy apart from stable hyperthyroidism.

This CDR3 region has 15 residues. In germline, CDR1 is SGHDT, CDR2 YYEEEE. Trimming removed 4 bases at V and 4 bases at J, with 15 bases between. This chain links TRBV5-6 with TRBJ1-5; perhaps TRBD1 as D (6 bases). The sequencing input was blood. This TCR was recovered from a woman aged 18-29 years with Graves' hyperthyroidism. The CDR3: CASSAYRVQNQPQHF. The CDR3 nucleotides read TGTGCCAGCAGCGCGTACAGGGTACAAAATCAGCCCCAGCATTTT.